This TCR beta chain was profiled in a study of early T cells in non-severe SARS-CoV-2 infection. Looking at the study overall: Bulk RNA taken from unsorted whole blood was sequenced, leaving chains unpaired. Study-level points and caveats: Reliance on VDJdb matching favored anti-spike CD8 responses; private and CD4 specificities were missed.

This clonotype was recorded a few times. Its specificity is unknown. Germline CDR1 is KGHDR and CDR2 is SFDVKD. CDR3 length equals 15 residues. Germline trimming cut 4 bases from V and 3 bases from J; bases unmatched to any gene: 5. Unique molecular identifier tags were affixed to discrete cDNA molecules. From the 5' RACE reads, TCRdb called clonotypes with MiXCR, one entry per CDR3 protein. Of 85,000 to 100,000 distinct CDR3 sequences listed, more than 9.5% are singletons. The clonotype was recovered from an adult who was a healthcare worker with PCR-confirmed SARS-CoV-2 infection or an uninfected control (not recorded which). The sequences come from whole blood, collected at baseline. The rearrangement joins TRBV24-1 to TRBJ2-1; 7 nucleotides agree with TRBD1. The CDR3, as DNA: TGTGCCACCAGTGACCATGGACAGGACTACAATGAGCAGTTCTTC. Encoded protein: CATSDHGQDYNEQFF.